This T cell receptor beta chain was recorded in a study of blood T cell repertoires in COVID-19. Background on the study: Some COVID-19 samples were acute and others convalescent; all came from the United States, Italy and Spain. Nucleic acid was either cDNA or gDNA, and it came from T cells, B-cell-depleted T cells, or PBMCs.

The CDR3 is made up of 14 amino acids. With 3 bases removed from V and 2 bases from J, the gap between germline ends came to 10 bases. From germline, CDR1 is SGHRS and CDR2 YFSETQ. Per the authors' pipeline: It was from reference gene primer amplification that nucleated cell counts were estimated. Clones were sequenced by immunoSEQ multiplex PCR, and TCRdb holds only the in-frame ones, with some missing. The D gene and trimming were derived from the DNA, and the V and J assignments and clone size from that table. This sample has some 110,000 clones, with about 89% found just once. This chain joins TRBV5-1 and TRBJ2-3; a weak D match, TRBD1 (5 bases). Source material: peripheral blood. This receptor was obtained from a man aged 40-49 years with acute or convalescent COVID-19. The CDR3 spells CASSSQTDTDTQYF. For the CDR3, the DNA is TGCGCCAGCAGCTCACAGACAGACACAGATACGCAGTATTTT.